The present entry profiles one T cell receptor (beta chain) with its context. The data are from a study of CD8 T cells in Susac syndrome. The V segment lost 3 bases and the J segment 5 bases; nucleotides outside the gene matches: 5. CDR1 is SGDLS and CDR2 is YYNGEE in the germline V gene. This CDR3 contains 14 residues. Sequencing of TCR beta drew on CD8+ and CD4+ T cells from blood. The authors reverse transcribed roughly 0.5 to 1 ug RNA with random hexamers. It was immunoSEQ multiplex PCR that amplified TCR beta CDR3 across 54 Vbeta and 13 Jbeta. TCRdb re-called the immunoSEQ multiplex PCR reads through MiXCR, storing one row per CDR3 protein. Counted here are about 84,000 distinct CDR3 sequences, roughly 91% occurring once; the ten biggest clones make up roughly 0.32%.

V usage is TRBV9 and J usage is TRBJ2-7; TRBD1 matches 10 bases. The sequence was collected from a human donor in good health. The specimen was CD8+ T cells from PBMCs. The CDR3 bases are TGTGCCAGCAGCGGAGGGACAGGGGACCACGAGCAGTACTTC. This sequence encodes CASSGGTGDHEQYF.